This T cell receptor beta chain was sequenced in a study of cytomegalovirus exposure and HLA in healthy donors. Looking at the study overall: The early release's HLA-typed donors yielded roughly 85 million unique TCRs.

The CDR3 is 15 residues long. The V end lost 6 bases, the J end lost 1 base, and 15 bases lay between the germline ends. Germline V CDR1 and CDR2: MNHNY, SVGAGI (reference sequence). Study-level results: The authors considered a cluster of highly shared sequence variants likely to be a sequencing artifact. An analysis was carried out later, and it reportedly showed fewer N-insertions in an Asian-associated ancestry cluster than the approximately 610-donor mean. When analyzed later, the rates of TCR association showed variation by HLA locus, with DRB1 the most and HLA-C the fewest.

As regards this clone: Its antigen is unknown.

It was with 60 Vbeta and 13 Jbeta primers that the PCR ran. The method was immunoSEQ multiplex PCR; TCRdb's version includes in-frame clones alone and lacks a portion of them. The sample lists about 140,000 clones, over 70% occurring once. The chain joins TRBV6-6 to TRBJ1-2; weak D call: TRBD1 (6 bases). The receptor was derived from a woman aged 40 to 49 in good health and CMV-seronegative. Sequenced: PBMCs. In DNA, the CDR3 is TGTGCCAGCAGCCGACAGGCGCCTTTTAACTATGGCTACACCTTC. It codes for CASSRQAPFNYGYTF.